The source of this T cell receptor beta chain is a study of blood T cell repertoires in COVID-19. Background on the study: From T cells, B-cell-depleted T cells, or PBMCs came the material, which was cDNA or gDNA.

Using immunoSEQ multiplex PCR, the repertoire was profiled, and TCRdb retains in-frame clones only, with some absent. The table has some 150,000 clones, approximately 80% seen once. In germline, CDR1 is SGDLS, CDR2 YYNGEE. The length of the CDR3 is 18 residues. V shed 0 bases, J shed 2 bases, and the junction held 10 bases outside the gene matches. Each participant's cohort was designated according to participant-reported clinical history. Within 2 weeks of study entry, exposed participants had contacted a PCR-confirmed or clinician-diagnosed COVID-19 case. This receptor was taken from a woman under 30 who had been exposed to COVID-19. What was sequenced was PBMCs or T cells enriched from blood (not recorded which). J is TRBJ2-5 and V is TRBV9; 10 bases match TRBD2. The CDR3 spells CASSVGTSGIPFQETQYF. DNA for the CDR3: TGTGCCAGCAGCGTAGGCACTAGCGGGATCCCTTTTCAAGAGACCCAGTACTTC.